This section outlines one T cell receptor (beta chain) sequence together with its context. Its specificity is unknown. The PCR made use of 60 Vbeta and 13 Jbeta primers. The assay was immunoSEQ multiplex PCR, and TCRdb's table has in-frame clones only and misses some. Its clone listing holds about 130,000 clones. The CDR3 is 14 residues long. Losses at the gene ends were 7 bases for V and 5 bases for J; bases not matched to a gene: 7. Germline V lookup: CDR1 SQVTM, CDR2 ANQGSEA. This sample is part of a study of cytomegalovirus exposure and HLA in healthy donors. Overall study findings and caveats: Generally TCR sequences proved uncommon, though certain public TCRs appeared in numerous donors. A missense DCLRE1C variant was associated with V- and J-gene trimming of TCR beta chains in a later analysis, and an independent cohort replicated the association. The listing of some 170 TCR beta chains classed them as cytomegalovirus-associated. HLA-A and HLA-B allele assignments for most subjects were reportedly predicted accurately using TCR beta sequences.

Sequenced sample: PBMCs. The TCR originated in a woman in her 40s in good health and CMV-seropositive. V usage is TRBV29-1 and J usage is TRBJ2-2, with 10 bases fitting TRBD1. In nucleotides, the CDR3 is TGCAGCGCAGAGACAGGGGGCAGAACCGGGGAGCTGTTTTTT. Residues: CSAETGGRTGELFF.